This TCR beta chain emerged from a study of OX40 agonist ivuxolimab in advanced cancers. This clone was seen only once. This CDR3 is built from 12 residues. Germline loops: CDR1 MNHEY, CDR2 SMNVEV (reference sequence). Deletions cut 4 bases from V and 4 bases from J, with 7 bases between. Assay: immunoSEQ multiplex PCR; the TCRdb copy retains only in-frame clones and omits some. The sample has about 37,000 clones, around nine tenths seen once; the top ten hold 0.55% to 0.7%. Sequencing was performed on CD4+ or CD8+ T cells sorted from blood, taken in a trial of the OX40 agonist ivuxolimab. This chain connects TRBV27 to TRBJ1-2; D gene uncertain. The receptor's source is an adult with an advanced solid tumor such as melanoma, head and neck, liver or kidney cancer. The CDR3 coding sequence is TGTGCCAGCAGTTCAGGAGCCTATGGCTACACCTTC. It translates to CASSSGAYGYTF.